The next 25 T cell receptor beta chains were all read from a single sample in a study of post-analysis software for immune sequencing data. Study results and caveats: Patients carried roughly five TRBV segments more frequently than controls did, and TRBV5-6, TRBV5-1 and TRBV20-1 were among them.

Prepared TCR beta cDNA libraries contained unique molecular identifiers. A single record per CDR3 protein comes from TCRdb applying MiXCR to the PCR reads. The sample lists approximately 250,000 distinct CDR3 sequences, 36% occurring once. Antigen specificity for these receptors is unknown. Sequencing input: blood. These receptors were collected from a girl under 18 with multiple sclerosis.

This clonotype was counted ten times or more. This chain joins TRBV6-2 or TRBV6-3 and TRBJ1-1; no clear D. The germline V gene has CDR1 MNHEY and CDR2 SVGEGT. This CDR3 comprises 16 residues. V lost 2 bases and J 7 bases, leaving 20 bases between the germline ends. CDR3 sequence reads: CASSYPVGGTRREAFF. For the CDR3, the DNA is TGTGCCAGCAGTTACCCGGTGGGAGGCACTCGACGTGAAGCTTTCTTT.

CDR3 residues: CSARGTAKNIQYF. The CDR3 bases are TGCAGTGCTAGGGGGACCGCCAAAAACATTCAGTACTTC. The chain recombines TRBV20-1 with TRBJ2-4; D could derive from TRBD1 or TRBD2 (5 bases each). Per the germline V gene, CDR1 is DFQATT and CDR2 is SNEGSKA (reference sequence). V lost 3 bases and J lost 1, with 7 bases in between. CDR3 size: 13 residues.

This chain joins TRBV29-1 and TRBJ2-5, with 7 bases identical to TRBD2. CDR3 length: 13 amino acids. The V segment lost 5 bases and the J segment 5 bases; nucleotides outside the gene matches: 8. Germline assignment: CDR1 SQVTM and CDR2 ANQGSEA. The CDR3 region is CSVTSGGRETQYF. The CDR3 region has the DNA TGCAGCGTTACCTCGGGGGGTCGGGAGACCCAGTACTTC.

The chain couples TRBV10-3 to TRBJ2-5, with D possibly matching TRBD1 (6 bases). The end of the DNA is better explained by TRBJ2-7, so the J call may be wrong. Germline CDR1 reads ENHRY; CDR2 reads SYGVKD. CDR3 size: 14 residues. Written as DNA, the CDR3 is TGTGCCATCAGCCCAGGGGATCGGGCCTACGAGCAGTACTTC. Translation: CAISPGDRAYEQYF.

Note on this clonotype: The CDR3 carries no conserved terminal phenylalanine or tryptophan, so it likely arises from a read error. V usage is TRBV27 and J usage is TRBJ2-5, with TRBD2 matching over 8 bases. Matching the DNA end better, TRBJ2-4 makes the J call doubtful. Germline V CDR1 and CDR2: MNHEY, SMNVEV (reference sequence). The CDR3 contains 14 residues. In nucleotides, the CDR3 is TGTGCCAGCACCCCCCGGGGGGGGACAAACATTCAGTACTGC. Amino acid sequence: CASTPRGGTNIQYC.

V gene TRBV7-8 combines with J gene TRBJ2-7; possibly TRBD1 for D (5 bases). The germline V gene encodes CDR1 SGHVS and CDR2 FQNEAQ. CDR3 length: 12 residues. V was pared by 2 bases and J by 7 bases, with 9 bases between. The CDR3 here is CASSLRGREQYF. The CDR3 DNA follows: TGTGCCAGCAGCTTAAGGGGTAGGGAGCAGTACTTC.

This clonotype was observed a single time. One end of the junction fails to match germline, which may point to a read error. The V and J genes are TRBV5-6 and TRBJ1-6; D call uncertain. Looked up from germline, CDR1 is SGHDT and CDR2 is YYEEEE. CDR3 size: 16 residues. The CDR3 loop reads CASSFRDFRYNSPRHF. The CDR3 DNA follows: TGTGCCAGCAGCTTCCGGGATTTTCGTTATAATTCACCCCGCCACTTT.

The rearrangement joins TRBV29-1 to TRBJ1-1; no clear D gene. The V end lost 4 bases, the J end lost 4 bases, and 7 bases lay between the germline ends. CDR3 size: 11 residues. Germline V gene data show CDR1 as SQVTM and CDR2 as ANQGSEA. The CDR3 DNA follows: TGCAGCGTTGCGGAGAGCACTGAAGCTTTCTTT. This sequence encodes CSVAESTEAFF.

The table lists this clonotype with a count of one. The rearrangement joins TRBV5-1 to TRBJ1-1; D perhaps matches TRBD1 (5 bases). V lost 1 base, J lost 3 bases, and 19 bases lay in between. This CDR3 region has 17 residues. Germline values: CDR1 SGHRS, CDR2 YFSETQ. The CDR3 region is CASSLLGVYRGDTEAFF. Written as DNA, the CDR3 is TGCGCCAGCAGCTTGTTGGGCGTTTACCGAGGGGACACTGAAGCTTTCTTT. Drawing the rest from reference TRBV5-1 and TRBJ1-1, the complete variable domain is KAGVTQTPRYLIKTRGQQVTLSCSPISGHRSVSWYQQTPGQGLQFLFEYFSETQRNKGNFPGRFSGRQFSNSRSEMNVSTLELGDSALYLCASSLLGVYRGDTEAFFGQGTRLTVV.

This chain links TRBV29-1 with TRBJ1-1, with a tentative D call TRBD1 (6 bases). Trimming left V 4 bases short and J 1 base short, with 16 bases between. In germline, CDR1 is SQVTM, CDR2 ANQGSEA. The CDR3 loop spans 15 amino acids. Here the CDR3 DNA reads TGCAGCGTTGTGGGGGCTAATCCCCCGAACACTGAAGCTTTCTTT. Translation gives CSVVGANPPNTEAFF.

The rearrangement links TRBV5-1 to TRBJ2-5, with D tentatively TRBD2 (6 bases). The DNA matches TRBJ2-7 better at its end, which makes the J call doubtful. Per the germline V gene, CDR1 is SGHRS and CDR2 is YFSETQ. CDR3 length: 14 residues. The CDR3 DNA follows: TGCGCCAGCAGCTTGCTCGGGAGAGACTACGAGCAGTACTTC. Amino acids: CASSLLGRDYEQYF.

This clonotype is a singleton in its sample. The chain is built from TRBV7-2 and TRBJ2-2, with 7 bases lining up with TRBD2. The CDR3 totals 17 residues. Germline V gene sequence: CDR1 SGHTA, CDR2 FQGNSA. After removal of 1 base from V and 6 bases from J, the junction contained 11 bases not matched to a gene. CDR3 in DNA: TGTGCCAGCAGCTTAGAAGCGGGACGAACAGGTTCCGGGGAGCTGTTTTTT. Its translation: CASSLEAGRTGSGELFF.

Only a few counts were recorded for this clonotype. The V and J genes are TRBV3-1 and TRBJ1-5; possibly TRBD1 for D (5 bases). Germline CDR1 and CDR2: LGHDT and YNNKEL (reference sequence). V lost 0 bases, J lost 7 bases, and 7 bases lay in between. This CDR3 contains 13 residues. CDR3 protein: CASSQDRQQPQHF. CDR3 nucleotide sequence: TGTGCCAGCAGCCAAGATCGACAGCAGCCCCAGCATTTT.

CDR3 nucleotide sequence: TGCAGTGCTTCTGCGACTAGCGGGTTCTCCTACGAGCAGTACTTC. Amino acids: CSASATSGFSYEQYF. The V gene is TRBV20-1, the J gene TRBJ2-7; 10 bases match TRBD2. The germline CDR1 and CDR2 sequences are DFQATT and SNEGSKA (reference sequence). The J segment lost 0 bases and the V segment lost 5 bases, leaving 7 bases of the junction unmatched. CDR3 length equals 15 residues.

This clonotype was seen at least ten times. The V call is TRBV7-9, the J call TRBJ2-1, with TRBD2 matching 8 bases. CDR1 and CDR2 from the germline V gene are SEHNR and FQNEAQ (reference sequence). This CDR3 is 15 amino acids long. J was trimmed by 5 bases and V by 8 bases; bases with no gene match: 11. The CDR3 spells CASLSASGFHNEQFF. CDR3 in DNA: TGTGCCAGCCTCTCGGCTAGCGGGTTCCACAATGAGCAGTTCTTC.

The sample holds many counts of this clonotype. This chain links TRBV6-5 with TRBJ2-2; D remains unclear. V shed 6 bases and J shed 2 bases, with 7 bases lying between them. Germline V CDR1 and CDR2: MNHEY, SVGAGI. The CDR3 is made up of 13 amino acids. The CDR3 here is CASRLSNTGELFF. CDR3 sequence (DNA): TGTGCCAGCAGGCTTAGCAACACCGGGGAGCTGTTTTTT.

The V and J genes are TRBV20-1 and TRBJ2-5; 9 positions agree with TRBD2. With the DNA end fitting TRBJ2-7 better, the J assignment may be wrong. The CDR3 loop spans 15 amino acids. CDR1 is DFQATT and CDR2 is SNEGSKA in the germline V gene (reference sequence). The CDR3 nucleotides are TGCAGTGCATTTAGCGGGAGTCTCAACATCTACGAGCAGTACTTC. It translates to CSAFSGSLNIYEQYF.

Turning to this clonotype: This may stem from a read error, because a much larger clone lies one nucleotide away. The chain recombines TRBV29-1 with TRBJ2-5; possible D gene TRBD2, 6 bases. The length of the CDR3 is 13 residues. Germline lookup yields CDR1 SQVTM and CDR2 ANQGSEA. CDR3 bases: TGCAGCGTGGGGGGAGGACTACAAGAGACCCTGTACTTC. Encoded protein: CSVGGGLQETLYF.

This clonotype was detected many times. This rearrangement joins TRBV2 to TRBJ2-5; tentative D call: TRBD2 (6 bases). The ends were cut back, 0 bases at V and 2 bases at J, with 19 bases in the middle. Germline CDR1 reads SNHLY; CDR2 reads FYNNEI. This CDR3 spans 18 amino acids. CDR3 protein: CASSEALQGGLEQETQYF. In DNA, the CDR3 is TGTGCCAGCAGTGAAGCGCTTCAGGGAGGACTGGAACAAGAGACCCAGTACTTC.

Many counts were recorded for this clonotype. V gene TRBV7-2 combines with J gene TRBJ1-1; D might be TRBD1 (5 bases). V lost 3 bases to trimming and J lost 0 bases, with 11 bases between them. Germline CDR1 and CDR2: SGHTA and FQGNSA. The CDR3 is 15 residues long. CDR3 sequence (DNA): TGTGCCAGCAGCTTTCGGAGACAGCTGAACACTGAAGCTTTCTTT. Residues: CASSFRRQLNTEAFF.

This clonotype was seen many times. J is TRBJ1-1 and V is TRBV6-5; D ambiguous. With 5 bases removed from V and 2 bases from J, the gap between germline ends came to 12 bases. This CDR3 spans 14 amino acids. Looked up from germline, CDR1 is MNHEY and CDR2 is SVGAGI. CDR3 coding DNA: TGTGCCAGCAGTCCGGACCTATTCAACACTGAAGCTTTCTTT. Amino acid sequence: CASSPDLFNTEAFF.

Only a few counts were recorded for this clonotype. A much larger clone is a single base away; this may be a read error. J is TRBJ2-5 and V is TRBV15, with 13 positions matching TRBD2. CDR1 LNHNV and CDR2 YYDKDF come from the germline V gene (reference sequence). Trimming removed 0 bases from V and 9 bases from J; junction bases left unmatched: 7. This CDR3 contains 16 residues. CDR3 region: CATSRDLLAGGEAQYF. The CDR3 DNA is TGTGCCACCAGCAGAGATTTACTAGCGGGAGGGGAGGCCCAGTACTTC.

This clonotype occurred many times. The chain is built from TRBV5-5 and TRBJ1-2; D perhaps matches TRBD1 (5 bases). V was trimmed by 3 bases and J by 0 bases, leaving 15 bases between them. CDR1 and CDR2 from the germline V gene are SGHKS and YYEKEE (reference sequence). The CDR3 covers 16 residues. DNA for the CDR3: TGTGCCAGCAGCTCTGGCCCCCCAGGGCCTAACTATGGCTACACCTTC. It specifies CASSSGPPGPNYGYTF.

This clonotype was detected many times. The rearrangement uses TRBV6-1 and TRBJ1-4; D gene uncertain. Germline V CDR1 and CDR2: MNHNS, SASEGT. V lost 2 bases and J 16 bases, leaving 23 bases between the germline ends. The CDR3 is 15 amino acids. CDR3 DNA: TGTGCCAGCAGTGAATCCCCCTTGGGTAGCTATCATCGGTTTTTT. Amino acids: CASSESPLGSYHRFF.

This clonotype was seen at least ten times. The chain joins TRBV6-1 to TRBJ2-1; maybe TRBD2 (6 bases). This CDR3 comprises 15 residues. Germline CDR1 is MNHNS and CDR2 is SASEGT. V was shortened by 2 bases and J by 3 bases, with 11 bases between the two germline ends. The CDR3 loop is CASSELARNYNEQFF. CDR3 DNA sequence: TGTGCCAGCAGTGAACTAGCGAGGAACTACAATGAGCAGTTCTTC.